One and the same sample provided the 30 T cell receptor beta chains below, sequenced in a study of PD-1 blockade in classical Hodgkin lymphoma. All patients experienced relapse after autologous stem cell transplantation, and brentuximab vedotin exposure was variable. Using immunoSEQ multiplex PCR, the repertoire was profiled, and TCRdb retains in-frame clones only, with some absent. The sample has roughly 150,000 clones, under 85% seen once. The sample in question was peripheral blood mononuclear cells (PBMCs), obtained before the second cycle of nivolumab. These receptors were collected from a human donor with classical Hodgkin lymphoma.

This clone showed up just once. This sequence joins TRBV19 and TRBJ2-3; 8 bases line up with TRBD1. Losses at the gene ends were 4 bases for V and 2 bases for J; bases not matched to a gene: 5. Germline loops: CDR1 LNHDA, CDR2 SQIVND (reference sequence). The CDR3 totals 15 residues. The CDR3, as DNA: TGTGCCAGTAGTAACCGACAGGGGTTCACAGATACGCAGTATTTT. Translating it yields CASSNRQGFTDTQYF.

The chain carries TRBV12-5 and TRBJ1-5, with 8 bases identical to TRBD1. CDR1 LGHNT and CDR2 FRNRAP come from the germline V gene. CDR3 length: 14 amino acids. The ends lost 7 bases at V and 5 bases at J; junction bases unmatched: 7. Here the CDR3 reads CASASGQGDQPQHF. CDR3 bases: TGTGCTAGTGCCAGCGGACAGGGAGATCAGCCCCAGCATTTT.

The chain links TRBV6-5 to TRBJ1-1; possibly TRBD1 for D (5 bases). CDR3 length: 15 residues. Trimming took off 0 bases at V and 5 bases at J, with 13 bases between the two ends. The germline gives CDR1 MNHEY, CDR2 SVGAGI. In DNA, the CDR3 is TGTGCCAGCAGTTACTCTGCGGGGCCAAGGACTGAAGCTTTCTTT. Amino acids: CASSYSAGPRTEAFF.

The V call is TRBV7-9, the J call TRBJ1-1, with D perhaps TRBD1 (5 bases). CDR3 length equals 15 residues. Trimming removed 5 bases at V and 0 bases at J, with 13 bases between. Germline loops: CDR1 SEHNR, CDR2 FQNEAQ (reference sequence). The CDR3 loop reads CASSPSGTVNTEAFF. CDR3 coding DNA: TGTGCCAGCAGCCCTAGCGGGACCGTGAACACTGAAGCTTTCTTT.

This CDR3 reads CASRGPNDYEQYF. For the CDR3, the DNA is TGTGCCAGCAGGGGCCCGAACGACTACGAGCAGTACTTC. V and J are TRBV10-3 and TRBJ2-7; tentative D call: TRBD1 (6 bases). The V gene's germline CDR1 is ENHRY and CDR2 SYGVKD. The CDR3 length is 13 residues. Trimming took off 10 bases at V and 3 bases at J, with 16 bases between the two ends.

This clone has ten or more counts. This sequence joins TRBV2 and TRBJ1-2, with a weak D call TRBD1 (5 bases). Germline V CDR1 and CDR2: SNHLY, FYNNEI. V was shortened by 0 bases and J by 5 bases, with 19 bases between the two germline ends. This CDR3 has 17 amino acids. This chain's CDR3 is CASSEALSGLQGYGYTF. Here the CDR3 DNA reads TGTGCCAGCAGTGAAGCGCTTTCGGGGCTTCAGGGTTATGGCTACACCTTC.

This clone showed up just once. The chain is built from TRBV5-1 and TRBJ2-3, with TRBD1 identical over 10 bases. Trimming cost V 0 bases and J 8 bases; bases outside gene matches: 3. The length of the CDR3 is 14 residues. The germline V gene has CDR1 SGHRS and CDR2 YFSETQ. The CDR3 nucleotides read TGCGCCAGCAGCTTGGAGGACAGGGGGGGTACGCAGTATTTT. Translating gives CASSLEDRGGTQYF.

The CDR3 loop is CASSERVSYEQYF. The CDR3 DNA is TGTGCCAGCAGTGAAAGGGTCTCCTACGAGCAGTACTTC. The V gene is TRBV6-5, the J gene TRBJ2-7; D gene uncertain. The CDR3 loop spans 13 amino acids. V lost 5 bases to trimming and J lost 0 bases, with 8 bases between them. Germline-derived CDR1 and CDR2 are MNHEY and SVGAGI.

The chain carries TRBV7-6 and TRBJ2-5, with D tentatively TRBD2 (6 bases). Trimming pared 2 bases from V and 8 bases from J, leaving 18 bases between. The germline V gene encodes CDR1 SGHVS and CDR2 FNYEAQ. The CDR3 extends over 15 amino acids. The CDR3 DNA follows: TGTGCCAGCAGCTTACAGCAAGGGACTTCAGAAACCCAGTACTTC. Translating it yields CASSLQQGTSETQYF.

The J gene is TRBJ1-2, the V gene TRBV10-3, with TRBD1 identical over 7 bases. Germline V gene data show CDR1 as ENHRY and CDR2 as SYGVKD. CDR3 size: 14 residues. Trimming at V came to 0 bases and at J to 7 bases, leaving 5 bases not matched to a gene. In DNA, the CDR3 is TGTGCCATCAGTGAGTCGGAAGGGGGCGCTGGCTACACCTTC. It is translated as CAISESEGGAGYTF.

CDR3 nucleotides: TGTGCCAGCAGAATTCTGGACAGCTACGAGCAGTACTTC. Translating it yields CASRILDSYEQYF. This chain uses TRBV6-6 with TRBJ2-7, with a tentative D call TRBD1 (6 bases). The CDR3 contains 13 residues. The ends were cut back, 6 bases at V and 3 bases at J, with 12 bases in the middle. Germline V gene lookup returns CDR1 MNHNY and CDR2 SVGAGI (reference sequence).

The CDR3 here is CASSPTLGGAETQYF. CDR3 DNA sequence: TGTGCCAGCAGTCCTACCCTAGGGGGCGCGGAGACCCAGTACTTC. V and J are TRBV2 and TRBJ2-5; 7 bases align to TRBD1. Looked up from germline, CDR1 is SNHLY and CDR2 is FYNNEI. The CDR3 sequence is 15 residues long. V lost 5 bases and J lost 5; bases outside the gene matches: 11.

The chain is built from TRBV11-2 and TRBJ2-7, with TRBD2 matching over 11 bases. V shed 3 bases and J 6 bases; nucleotides not matched to a gene: 16. The germline V gene encodes CDR1 SGHAT and CDR2 FQNNGV. This CDR3 has 18 residues. The CDR3 DNA reads as TGTGCCAGCAGCTTTTCAGGCCTTAGCGGGGGGGCCCGGCTCGAGCAGTACTTC. This gives the protein CASSFSGLSGGARLEQYF.

This chain links TRBV28 with TRBJ2-5; TRBD2 matches at 8 bases. Germline assignment: CDR1 MDHEN and CDR2 SYDVKM. V dropped 7 bases and J dropped 2; count of bases not matched to a gene: 9. The CDR3 runs 15 residues. In nucleotides, the CDR3 is TGTGCCAGCACCTCCCGGGGGGGTGGGCAAGAGACCCAGTACTTC. It translates to CASTSRGGGQETQYF.

In this sample, this clone turned up once. The V and J genes are TRBV7-8 and TRBJ2-5; TRBD1 aligns across 10 bases. Germline V gene sequence: CDR1 SGHVS, CDR2 FQNEAQ. The CDR3 contains 16 residues. V shed 1 base and J 6 bases; nucleotides not matched to a gene: 8. The CDR3 DNA is TGTGCCAGCAGCTTAGACCGGGACAGGGGATGGAAGACCCAGTACTTC. This sequence encodes CASSLDRDRGWKTQYF.

This clone was detected ten times or more. The rearrangement uses TRBV2 and TRBJ1-2; no reliable D call. The CDR3 runs 13 residues. Germline V CDR1 and CDR2: SNHLY, FYNNEI. Between the trimmed V and J ends, which lost 8 bases and 5 bases, there was a span of 15 bases. The CDR3 DNA follows: TGTGCCAGCCGCGGATCAACCGCTTATGGCTACACCTTC. This codes for CASRGSTAYGYTF.

In this sample, this clone turned up many times. The chain couples TRBV18 to TRBJ2-5; D not certain. This CDR3 spans 13 amino acids. With 3 bases removed from V and 5 bases from J, the gap between germline ends came to 10 bases. Germline CDR1 and CDR2: KGHSH and LQKENI. The CDR3 region has the DNA TGTGCCAGCTCACCTATGGATGGGGAGACCCAGTACTTC. Translation gives CASSPMDGETQYF.

V and J are TRBV5-4 and TRBJ2-1; 10 positions agree with TRBD2. Trimming cost V 0 bases and J 3 bases; bases outside gene matches: 3. The length of the CDR3 is 16 residues. Germline-derived CDR1 and CDR2 are SGHNT and YYREEE (reference sequence). This CDR3 reads CASSLGTSGVYNEQFF. The CDR3 bases are TGTGCCAGCAGCTTGGGAACTAGCGGGGTCTACAATGAGCAGTTCTTC.

The chain links TRBV7-9 to TRBJ2-2; 8 positions agree with TRBD1. The CDR3 totals 17 residues. The junction had 14 bases not matched to a gene; V was cut back by 3 bases and J by 8 bases. Germline V gene data show CDR1 as SEHNR and CDR2 as FQNEAQ (reference sequence). The CDR3 here is CASSLGGPGQGSGELFF. The CDR3 DNA reads TGTGCCAGCAGCTTGGGGGGACCCGGACAGGGATCGGGGGAGCTGTTTTTT.

The CDR3, as DNA: TGTGCCAGCAGTTCTCGGACGGATGGCTACACCTTC. Translating it yields CASSSRTDGYTF. The V and J genes are TRBV28 and TRBJ1-2; D call uncertain. Between the trimmed V and J ends, which lost 4 bases and 6 bases, there was a span of 9 bases. The CDR3 is 12 residues long. Germline V gene sequence: CDR1 MDHEN, CDR2 SYDVKM.

This clone occurred a few times. The rearrangement links TRBV2 to TRBJ1-4, with 7 nucleotides matching TRBD1. The CDR3 sequence is 16 residues long. Germline values: CDR1 SNHLY, CDR2 FYNNEI. The ends lost 3 bases at V and 5 bases at J; junction bases unmatched: 9. Here the CDR3 reads CASSDSDRSFNEKLFF. As DNA, the CDR3 is TGTGCCAGCAGTGACTCGGACAGGTCCTTCAATGAAAAACTGTTTTTT.

The chain employs TRBV7-9 and TRBJ2-1; D is perhaps TRBD1 (7 bases). CDR3 length: 16 residues. V was shortened by 5 bases and J by 5 bases, with 19 bases between the two germline ends. CDR1 is SEHNR and CDR2 is FQNEAQ in the germline V gene (reference sequence). The chain's CDR3 is CASSGGGRRGHNEQFF. In DNA, the CDR3 is TGTGCCAGCAGCGGAGGAGGGAGGAGGGGGCACAATGAGCAGTTCTTC.

The chain is built from TRBV27 and TRBJ1-2; D is undetermined. The ends were cut back, 2 bases at V and 4 bases at J, with 8 bases in the middle. This CDR3 has 13 amino acids. The germline CDR1 and CDR2 sequences are MNHEY and SMNVEV (reference sequence). This CDR3 is CASSLRTPYGYTF. The DNA for the CDR3 is TGTGCCAGCAGTTTACGGACCCCCTATGGCTACACCTTC.

The chain recombines TRBV7-6 with TRBJ2-2; the match to TRBD1 covers 8 bases. CDR1 is SGHVS and CDR2 is FNYEAQ in the germline V gene. This CDR3 has 16 amino acids. With 1 base clipped from V and 5 bases from J, the junction kept 6 bases outside the gene matches. The CDR3 DNA is TGTGCCAGCAGCTTAGTGGCAGGGGGCGGGACCGGGGAGCTGTTTTTT. Protein product: CASSLVAGGGTGELFF.

The chain has TRBV29-1 and TRBJ1-1; weak D call: TRBD1 (5 bases). The CDR3 is 13 amino acids. V shed 7 bases and J shed 1 base, with 13 bases lying between them. The germline CDR1 and CDR2 sequences are SQVTM and ANQGSEA. The CDR3 here is CSAPGRKNTEAFF. The CDR3 DNA is TGCAGCGCTCCGGGACGGAAGAACACTGAAGCTTTCTTT.

V is TRBV19 and J is TRBJ2-7, with D maybe TRBD2 (5 bases). The length of the CDR3 is 15 residues. Trimming stripped 2 bases from V and 2 bases from J, with 13 bases between. Germline CDR1 and CDR2: LNHDA and SQIVND (reference sequence). CDR3 nucleotides: TGTGCCAGTAGTATAAGCCCCGGAGGCACCTACGAGCAGTACTTC. The encoded protein is CASSISPGGTYEQYF.

The V call is TRBV5-1, the J call TRBJ1-3, with a weak D call TRBD1 (5 bases). CDR1 and CDR2 from the germline V gene are SGHRS and YFSETQ. With 0 bases removed from V and 5 bases from J, the gap between germline ends came to 9 bases. The CDR3 covers 14 residues. The CDR3 DNA reads TGCGCCAGCAGCTTGGCAGGGCAACGAAACACCATATATTTT. Its protein product is CASSLAGQRNTIYF.

The rearrangement uses TRBV7-9 and TRBJ2-3, with unresolved D. Germline V CDR1 and CDR2: SEHNR, FQNEAQ (reference sequence). The V and J ends lost 3 bases and 3 bases respectively, with 10 bases between them. This CDR3 has 14 amino acids. The CDR3 protein is CASSLFTGTDTQYF. The CDR3 DNA sequence: TGTGCCAGCAGCTTGTTTACTGGAACAGATACGCAGTATTTT.

The chain recombines TRBV15 with TRBJ2-7; D is possibly TRBD1 or TRBD2 (5 bases each). Trimming left V 1 base short and J 7 bases short, with 17 bases between. Germline V lookup: CDR1 LNHNV, CDR2 YYDKDF (reference sequence). The CDR3 contains 15 residues. The CDR3: CATSRGYRGAEEQYF. CDR3 in DNA: TGTGCCACCAGCAGAGGGTATAGGGGAGCGGAGGAGCAGTACTTC. The whole variable domain, filled in from reference TRBV15 and TRBJ2-7, reads DAMVIQNPRYQVTQFGKPVTLSCSQTLNHNVMYWYQQKSSQAPKLLFHYYDKDFNNEADTPDNFQSRRPNTSFCFLDIRSPGLGDTAMYLCATSRGYRGAEEQYFGPGTRLTVT.

Remarks on this clone: At one end, the junction sequence differs from germline, possibly due to a read error. V is TRBV2 and J is TRBJ2-3; 7 nucleotides align to TRBD1. The CDR3 consists of 12 residues. CDR1 and CDR2 (germline): SNHLY, FYNNEI. The CDR3 nucleotides read TGTGCCAGCCGGGACGGGACAGAAGACATGCCTTTT. As protein: CASRDGTEDMPF.